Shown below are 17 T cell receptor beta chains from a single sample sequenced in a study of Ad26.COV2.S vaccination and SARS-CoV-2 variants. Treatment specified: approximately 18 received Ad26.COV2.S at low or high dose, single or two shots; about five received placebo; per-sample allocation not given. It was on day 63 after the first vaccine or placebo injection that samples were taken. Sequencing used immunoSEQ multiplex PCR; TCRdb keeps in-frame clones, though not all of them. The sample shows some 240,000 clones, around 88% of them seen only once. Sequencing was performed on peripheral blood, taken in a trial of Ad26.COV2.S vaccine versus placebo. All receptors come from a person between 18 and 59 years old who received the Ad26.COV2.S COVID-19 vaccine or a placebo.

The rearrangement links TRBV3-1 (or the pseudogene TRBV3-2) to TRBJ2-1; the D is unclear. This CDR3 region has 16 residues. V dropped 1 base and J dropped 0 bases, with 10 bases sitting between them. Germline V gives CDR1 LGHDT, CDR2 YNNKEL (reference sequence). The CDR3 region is CASSQGTRSSYNEQFF. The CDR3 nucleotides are TGTGCCAGCAGCCAAGGGACCCGGAGCTCCTACAATGAGCAGTTCTTC.

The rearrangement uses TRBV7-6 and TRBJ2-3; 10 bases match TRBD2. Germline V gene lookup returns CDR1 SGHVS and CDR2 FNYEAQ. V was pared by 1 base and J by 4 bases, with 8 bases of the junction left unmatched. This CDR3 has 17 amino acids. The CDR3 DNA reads TGTGCCAGCAGCTTAGAGTATCCAGCGGGAGGGCCAGATACGCAGTATTTT. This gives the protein CASSLEYPAGGPDTQYF.

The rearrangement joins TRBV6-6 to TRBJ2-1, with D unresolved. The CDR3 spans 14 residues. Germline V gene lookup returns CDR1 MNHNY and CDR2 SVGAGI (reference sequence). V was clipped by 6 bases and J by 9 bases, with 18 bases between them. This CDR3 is CASSPTHGIGEQFF. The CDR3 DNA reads TGTGCCAGCAGCCCAACTCATGGGATCGGTGAGCAGTTCTTC.

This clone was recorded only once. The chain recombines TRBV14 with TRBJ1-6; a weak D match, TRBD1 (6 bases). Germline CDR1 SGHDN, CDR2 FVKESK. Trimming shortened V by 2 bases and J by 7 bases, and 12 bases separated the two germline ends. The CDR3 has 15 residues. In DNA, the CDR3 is TGTGCCAGCAGCCAAACAGGGAGTGGGAATTCACCCCTCCACTTT. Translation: CASSQTGSGNSPLHF.

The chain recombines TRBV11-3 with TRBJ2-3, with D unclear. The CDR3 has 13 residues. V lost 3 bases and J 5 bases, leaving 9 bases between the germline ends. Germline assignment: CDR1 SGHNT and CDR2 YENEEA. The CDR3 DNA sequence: TGTGCCAGCAGCTTTACCGGCGAAGATACGCAGTATTTT. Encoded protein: CASSFTGEDTQYF.

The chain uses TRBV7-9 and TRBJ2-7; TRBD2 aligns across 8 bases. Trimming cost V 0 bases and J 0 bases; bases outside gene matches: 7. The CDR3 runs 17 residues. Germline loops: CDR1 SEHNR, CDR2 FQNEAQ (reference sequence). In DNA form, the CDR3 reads TGTGCCAGCAGCTTAGCGGGAGGAGCGGGGGCCTCCTACGAGCAGTACTTC. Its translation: CASSLAGGAGASYEQYF.

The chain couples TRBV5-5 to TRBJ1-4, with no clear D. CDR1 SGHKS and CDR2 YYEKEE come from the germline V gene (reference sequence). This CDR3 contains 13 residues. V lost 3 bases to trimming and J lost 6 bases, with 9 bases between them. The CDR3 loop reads CASSSTGDEKLFF. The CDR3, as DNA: TGTGCCAGCAGCTCTACCGGGGATGAAAAACTGTTTTTT.

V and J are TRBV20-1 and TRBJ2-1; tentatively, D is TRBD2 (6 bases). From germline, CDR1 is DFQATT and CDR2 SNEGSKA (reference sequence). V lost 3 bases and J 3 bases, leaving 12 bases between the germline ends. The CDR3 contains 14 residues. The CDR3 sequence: CSASNRGGYNEQFF. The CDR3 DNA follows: TGCAGTGCTAGTAATAGGGGAGGCTACAATGAGCAGTTCTTC.

CDR3 nucleotide sequence: TGCGCCAGCAGCGGGGAGCAACTAGCTACCTACAATGAGCAGTTCTTC. Translation gives CASSGEQLATYNEQFF. This chain links TRBV5-1 with TRBJ2-1; D possibly corresponds to TRBD2 (6 bases). V lost 4 bases and J lost 2, with 16 bases in between. From germline, CDR1 is SGHRS and CDR2 YFSETQ. This CDR3 contains 16 residues.

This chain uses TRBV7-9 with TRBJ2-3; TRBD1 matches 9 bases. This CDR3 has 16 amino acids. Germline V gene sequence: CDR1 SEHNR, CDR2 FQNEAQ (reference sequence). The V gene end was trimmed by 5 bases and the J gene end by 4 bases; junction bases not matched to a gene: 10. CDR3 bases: TGTGCCAGCAGCAACCCGGACAGGGGATTGGCAGATACGCAGTATTTT. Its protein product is CASSNPDRGLADTQYF.

CDR3 protein: CASSQDVGDRYYGYTF. DNA of the CDR3: TGTGCCAGCAGCCAAGATGTTGGGGACAGATACTATGGCTACACCTTC. V gene TRBV3-1 (or the pseudogene TRBV3-2) combines with J gene TRBJ1-2; TRBD1 matches 7 bases. CDR1 LGHDT and CDR2 YNNKEL come from the germline V gene (reference sequence). The length of the CDR3 is 16 residues. Trimming removed 0 bases from V and 3 bases from J; junction bases left unmatched: 7.

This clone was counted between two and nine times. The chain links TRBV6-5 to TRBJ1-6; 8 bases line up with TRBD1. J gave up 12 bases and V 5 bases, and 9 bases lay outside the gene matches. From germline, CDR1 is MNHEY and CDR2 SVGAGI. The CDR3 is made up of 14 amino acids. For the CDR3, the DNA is TGTGCCAGCAGTCCTAGTACAGGGGGTGGACCCCTCCACTTT. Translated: CASSPSTGGGPLHF.

DNA for the CDR3: TGTGCCTGGAGCAAAAACGGGGGCCTCGGGAATGGCTACACCTTC. Encoded protein: CAWSKNGGLGNGYTF. The chain links TRBV30 to TRBJ1-2; tentative D call: TRBD1 (6 bases). CDR1 and CDR2 (germline): GTSNPN, SVGIG (reference sequence). The V gene lost 3 bases and the J gene lost 6 bases, with 20 bases spanning the gap. The CDR3 sequence is 15 residues long.

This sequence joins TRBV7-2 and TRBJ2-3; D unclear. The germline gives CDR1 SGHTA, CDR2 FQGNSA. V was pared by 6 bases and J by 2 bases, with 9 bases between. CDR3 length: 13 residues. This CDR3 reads CASRRVSTDTQYF. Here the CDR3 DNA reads TGTGCCAGCAGACGGGTTTCCACAGATACGCAGTATTTT.

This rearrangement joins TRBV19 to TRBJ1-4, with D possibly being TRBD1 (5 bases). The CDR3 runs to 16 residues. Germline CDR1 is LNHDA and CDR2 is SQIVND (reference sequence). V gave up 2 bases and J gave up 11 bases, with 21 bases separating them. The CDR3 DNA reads TGTGCCAGTAGTATAAGCTGGGACCCGGCCCAGTTGAAACTGTTTTTT. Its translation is CASSISWDPAQLKLFF.

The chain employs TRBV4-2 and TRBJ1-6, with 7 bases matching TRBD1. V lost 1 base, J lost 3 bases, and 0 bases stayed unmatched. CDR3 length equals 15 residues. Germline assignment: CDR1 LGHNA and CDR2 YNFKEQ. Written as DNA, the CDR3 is TGTGCCAGCAGCCAAGGGGACAGCTATAATTCACCCCTCCACTTT. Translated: CASSQGDSYNSPLHF.

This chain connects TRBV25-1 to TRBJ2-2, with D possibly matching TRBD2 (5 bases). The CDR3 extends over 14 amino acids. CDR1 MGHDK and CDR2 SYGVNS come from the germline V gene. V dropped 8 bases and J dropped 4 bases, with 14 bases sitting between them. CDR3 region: CASSGLEITGELFF. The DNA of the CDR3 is TGTGCCAGCTCCGGACTGGAGATCACCGGGGAGCTGTTTTTT.